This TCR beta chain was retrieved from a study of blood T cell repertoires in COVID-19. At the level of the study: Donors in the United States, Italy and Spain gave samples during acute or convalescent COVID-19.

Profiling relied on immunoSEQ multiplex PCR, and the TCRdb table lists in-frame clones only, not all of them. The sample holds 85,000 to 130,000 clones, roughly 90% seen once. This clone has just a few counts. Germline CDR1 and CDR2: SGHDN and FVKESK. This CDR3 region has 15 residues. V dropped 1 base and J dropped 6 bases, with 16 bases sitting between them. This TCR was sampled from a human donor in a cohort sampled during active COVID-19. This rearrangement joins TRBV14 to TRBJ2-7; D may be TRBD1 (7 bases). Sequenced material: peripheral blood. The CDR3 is CASSQVPRQGGEQYF. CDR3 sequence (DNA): TGTGCCAGCAGCCAAGTACCCCGTCAGGGGGGCGAGCAGTACTTC.